This entry describes one T cell receptor beta chain. Its antigen is currently unknown. TCRdb's copy holds only in-frame clones and misses some; the assay was immunoSEQ multiplex PCR. The table has about 18,000 clones, more than 75% seen once; the top ten hold 7% to 9%. The data derive from a study of neoadjuvant nivolumab and ipilimumab in lung cancer. Across the whole study: Patients got nivolumab 3 mg/kg on days 1, 15 and 29; combination added ipilimumab 1 mg/kg day 1.

CDR3 size: 17 residues. The germline V gene has CDR1 SQVTM and CDR2 ANQGSEA. V was clipped by 4 bases and J by 2 bases; unmatched bases: 11. Overall study findings and caveats: Compared with tumor-adjacent uninvolved lung, resected tumors showed greater richness and clonality. TCR sequencing covered a small number of samples. From pretherapy to surgery, tumor richness and clonality rose with dual therapy.

The sequencing here drew on tumor tissue, taken after neoadjuvant nivolumab, alone or with ipilimumab, at or shortly before surgery. The source of this sequence is an adult with non-small cell lung cancer. The V gene is TRBV29-1, the J gene TRBJ2-1, with 10 bases matching TRBD2. The CDR3 DNA reads as TGCAGCGTTGCTCCTTTAGCGGGAGGTGGGACCTACAATGAGCAGTTCTTC. Translated: CSVAPLAGGGTYNEQFF.